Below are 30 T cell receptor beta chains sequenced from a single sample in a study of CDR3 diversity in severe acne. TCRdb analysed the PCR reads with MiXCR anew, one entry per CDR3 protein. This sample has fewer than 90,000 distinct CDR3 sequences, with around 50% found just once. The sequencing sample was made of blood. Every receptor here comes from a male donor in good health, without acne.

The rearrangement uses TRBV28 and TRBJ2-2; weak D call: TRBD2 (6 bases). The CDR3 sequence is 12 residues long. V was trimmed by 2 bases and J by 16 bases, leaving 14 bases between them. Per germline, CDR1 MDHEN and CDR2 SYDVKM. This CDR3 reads CASSLSGGEPFF. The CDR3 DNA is TGTGCCAGCAGTTTAAGTGGCGGGGAACCGTTTTTT.

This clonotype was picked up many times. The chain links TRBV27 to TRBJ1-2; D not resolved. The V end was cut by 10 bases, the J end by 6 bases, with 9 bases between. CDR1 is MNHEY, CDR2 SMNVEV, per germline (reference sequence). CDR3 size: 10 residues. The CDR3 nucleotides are TGTGCCACCAAAAAGGATGGCTACACCTTC. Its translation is CATKKDGYTF.

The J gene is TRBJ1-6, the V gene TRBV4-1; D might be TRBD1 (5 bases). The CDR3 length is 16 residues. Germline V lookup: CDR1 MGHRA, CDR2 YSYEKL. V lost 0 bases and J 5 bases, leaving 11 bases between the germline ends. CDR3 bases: TGCGCCAGCAGCCAAGATCCAGGGACGGATAATTCACCCCTCCACTTT. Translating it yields CASSQDPGTDNSPLHF.

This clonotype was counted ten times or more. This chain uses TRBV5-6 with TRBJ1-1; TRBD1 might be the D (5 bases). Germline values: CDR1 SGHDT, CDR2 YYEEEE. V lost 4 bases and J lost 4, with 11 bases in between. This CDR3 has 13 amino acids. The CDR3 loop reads CASSPGGSTEAFF. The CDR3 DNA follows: TGTGCCAGCAGCCCGGGGGGGTCCACTGAAGCTTTCTTT.

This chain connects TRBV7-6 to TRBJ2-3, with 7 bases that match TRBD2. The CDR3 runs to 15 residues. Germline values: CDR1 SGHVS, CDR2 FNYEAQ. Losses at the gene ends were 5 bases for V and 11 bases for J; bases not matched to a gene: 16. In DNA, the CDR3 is TGTGCCAGCAGCACTTCGGGACTACAAGACAATGAGCAGTATTTT. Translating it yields CASSTSGLQDNEQYF.

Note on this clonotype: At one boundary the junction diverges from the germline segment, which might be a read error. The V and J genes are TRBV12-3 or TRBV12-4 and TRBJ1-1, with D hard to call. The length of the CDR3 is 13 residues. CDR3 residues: CASGSGRNTEASF. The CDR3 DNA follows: TGTGCTAGTGGTTCCGGACGGAACACTGAAGCTTCCTTT.

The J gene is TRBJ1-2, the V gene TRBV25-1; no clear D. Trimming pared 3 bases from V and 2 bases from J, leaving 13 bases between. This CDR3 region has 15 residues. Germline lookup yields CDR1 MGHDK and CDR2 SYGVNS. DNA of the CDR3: TGTGCCAGCAGTGAGACTGCCGAACAGAACTATGGCTACACCTTC. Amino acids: CASSETAEQNYGYTF.

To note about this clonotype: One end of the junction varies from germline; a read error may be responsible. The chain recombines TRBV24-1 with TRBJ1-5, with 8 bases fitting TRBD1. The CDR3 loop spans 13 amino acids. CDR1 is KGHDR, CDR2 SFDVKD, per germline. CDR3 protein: CASSSNRGQPQHF. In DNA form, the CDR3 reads TGTGCCAGCAGTTCTAACAGGGGGCAGCCCCAGCATTTT.

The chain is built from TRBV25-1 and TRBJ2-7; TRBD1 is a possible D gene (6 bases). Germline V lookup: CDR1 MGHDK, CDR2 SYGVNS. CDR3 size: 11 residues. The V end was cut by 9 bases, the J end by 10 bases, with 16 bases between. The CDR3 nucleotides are TGTGCCAGTAGTATAGGGACATTACAGTACTTC. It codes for CASSIGTLQYF.

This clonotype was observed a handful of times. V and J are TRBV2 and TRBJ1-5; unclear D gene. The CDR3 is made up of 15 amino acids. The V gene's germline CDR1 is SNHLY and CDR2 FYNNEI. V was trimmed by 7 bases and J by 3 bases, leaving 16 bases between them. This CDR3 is CASTRTQAYNQPQHF. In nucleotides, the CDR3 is TGTGCCAGCACCAGGACCCAGGCATACAATCAGCCCCAGCATTTT.

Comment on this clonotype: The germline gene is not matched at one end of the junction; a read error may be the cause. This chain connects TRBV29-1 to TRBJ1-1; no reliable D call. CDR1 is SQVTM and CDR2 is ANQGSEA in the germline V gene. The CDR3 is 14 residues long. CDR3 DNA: TGCAGCGCTGAACACCTAACGTGGGACACTGAAGCTTTCTTT. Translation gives CSAEHLTWDTEAFF.

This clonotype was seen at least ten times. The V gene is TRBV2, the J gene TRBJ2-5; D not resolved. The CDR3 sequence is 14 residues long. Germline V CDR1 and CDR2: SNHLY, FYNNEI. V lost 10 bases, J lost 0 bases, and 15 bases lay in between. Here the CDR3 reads CANTPTRNQETQYF. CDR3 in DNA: TGTGCCAACACCCCTACGCGCAACCAAGAGACCCAGTACTTC.

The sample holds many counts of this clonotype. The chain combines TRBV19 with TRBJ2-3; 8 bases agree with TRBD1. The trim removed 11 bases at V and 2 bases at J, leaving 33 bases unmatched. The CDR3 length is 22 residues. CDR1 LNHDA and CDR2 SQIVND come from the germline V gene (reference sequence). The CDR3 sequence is CASSSILSVGRVAGGFTDTQYF. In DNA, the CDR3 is TGTGCCTCCAGTAGTATCTTAAGCGTTGGGCGGGTGGCAGGGGGCTTCACAGATACGCAGTATTTT.

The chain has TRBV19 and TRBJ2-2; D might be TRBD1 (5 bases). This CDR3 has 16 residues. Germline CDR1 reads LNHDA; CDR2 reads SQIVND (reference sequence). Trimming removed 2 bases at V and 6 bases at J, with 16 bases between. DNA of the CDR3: TGTGCCAGTAGTATAATGGGGCCCAGCCCTCCCGGGGAGCTGTTTTTT. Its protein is CASSIMGPSPPGELFF.

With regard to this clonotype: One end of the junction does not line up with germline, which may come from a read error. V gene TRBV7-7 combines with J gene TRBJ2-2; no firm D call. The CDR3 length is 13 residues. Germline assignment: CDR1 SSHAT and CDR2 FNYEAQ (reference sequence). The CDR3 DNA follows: TGTGCTAGCAGTCTCAGGAACACCGGGGAGCTGTTTTTT. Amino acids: CASSLRNTGELFF.

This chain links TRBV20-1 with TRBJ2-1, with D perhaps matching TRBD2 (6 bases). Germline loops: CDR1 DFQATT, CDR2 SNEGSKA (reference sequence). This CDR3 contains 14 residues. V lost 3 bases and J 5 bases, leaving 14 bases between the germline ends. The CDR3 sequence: CSARRSGGNNEQFF. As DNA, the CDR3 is TGCAGTGCTAGGCGAAGTGGGGGGAACAATGAGCAGTTCTTC.

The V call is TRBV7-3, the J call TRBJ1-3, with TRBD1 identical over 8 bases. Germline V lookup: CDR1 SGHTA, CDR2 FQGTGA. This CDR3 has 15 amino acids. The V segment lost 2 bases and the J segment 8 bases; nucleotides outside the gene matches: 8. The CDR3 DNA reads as TGTGCCAGCAGCTTAGACGGAACAGGGGGATACACCATATATTTT. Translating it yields CASSLDGTGGYTIYF.

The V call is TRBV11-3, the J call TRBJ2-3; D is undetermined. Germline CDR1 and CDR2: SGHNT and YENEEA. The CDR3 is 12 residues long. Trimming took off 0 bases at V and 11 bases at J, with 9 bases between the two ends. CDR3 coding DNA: TGTGCCAGCAGCTTAGATGATACGGAGCAGTATTTT. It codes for CASSLDDTEQYF.

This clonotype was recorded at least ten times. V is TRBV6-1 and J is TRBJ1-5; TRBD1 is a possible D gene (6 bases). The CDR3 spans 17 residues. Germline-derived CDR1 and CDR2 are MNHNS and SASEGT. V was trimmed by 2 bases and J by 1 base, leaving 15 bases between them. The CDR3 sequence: CASSEWGLTLSNQPQHF. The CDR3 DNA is TGTGCCAGCAGTGAATGGGGGCTGACCCTAAGCAATCAGCCCCAGCATTTT.

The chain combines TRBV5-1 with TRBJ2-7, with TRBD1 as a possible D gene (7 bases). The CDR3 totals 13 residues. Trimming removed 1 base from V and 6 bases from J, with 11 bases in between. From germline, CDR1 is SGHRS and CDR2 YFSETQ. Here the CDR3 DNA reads TGCGCCAGCAGCTTGCAGGGGGGCAGCGAGCAGTACTTC. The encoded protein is CASSLQGGSEQYF.

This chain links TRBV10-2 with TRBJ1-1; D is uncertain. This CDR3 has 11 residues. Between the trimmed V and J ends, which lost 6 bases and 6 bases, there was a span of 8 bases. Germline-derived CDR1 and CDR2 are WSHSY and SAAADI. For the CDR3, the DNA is TGCGCCAGCAGCCCGCTCTCTGAAGCTTTCTTT. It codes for CASSPLSEAFF.

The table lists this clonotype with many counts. As DNA, the CDR3 is TGCGCCAGCAGCCCCCAGACGAGGGCATCCGCAGCCGGAAACACCATATATTTT. Translation gives CASSPQTRASAAGNTIYF. The rearrangement joins TRBV4-1 to TRBJ1-3; D gene ambiguous. Trimming removed 4 bases at V and 4 bases at J, with 23 bases between. In germline, CDR1 is MGHRA, CDR2 YSYEKL. This CDR3 spans 18 amino acids.

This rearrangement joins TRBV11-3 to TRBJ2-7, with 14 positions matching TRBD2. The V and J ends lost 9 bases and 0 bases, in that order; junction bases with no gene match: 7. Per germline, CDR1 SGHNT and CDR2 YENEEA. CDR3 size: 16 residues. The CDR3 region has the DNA TGTGCCAGTAGCGGACTAGCGGGGGGCGTCTCCTACGAGCAGTACTTC. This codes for CASSGLAGGVSYEQYF.

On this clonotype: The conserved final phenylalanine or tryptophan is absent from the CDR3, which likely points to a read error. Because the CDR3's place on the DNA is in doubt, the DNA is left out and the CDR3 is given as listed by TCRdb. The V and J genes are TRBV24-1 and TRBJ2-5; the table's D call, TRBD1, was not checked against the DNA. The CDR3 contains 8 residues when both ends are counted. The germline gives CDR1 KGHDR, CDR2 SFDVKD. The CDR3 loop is CATSETGV.

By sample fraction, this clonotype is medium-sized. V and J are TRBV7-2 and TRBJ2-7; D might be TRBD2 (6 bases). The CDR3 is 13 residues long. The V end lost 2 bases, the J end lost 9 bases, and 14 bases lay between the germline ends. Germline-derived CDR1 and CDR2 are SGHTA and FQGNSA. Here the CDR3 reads CASSLSTVGGQYF. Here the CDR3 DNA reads TGTGCCAGCAGCTTATCTACGGTCGGGGGGCAGTACTTC.

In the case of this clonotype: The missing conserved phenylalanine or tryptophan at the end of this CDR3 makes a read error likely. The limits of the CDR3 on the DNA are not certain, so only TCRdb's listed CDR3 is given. The CDR3 reads CASSYSGH. This rearrangement joins TRBV6-5 to TRBJ1-2; TRBD1 is taken as the D call from the table, unchecked against the DNA. A total of 8 residues make up the CDR3, ends included. Looked up from germline, CDR1 is MNHEY and CDR2 is SVGAGI.

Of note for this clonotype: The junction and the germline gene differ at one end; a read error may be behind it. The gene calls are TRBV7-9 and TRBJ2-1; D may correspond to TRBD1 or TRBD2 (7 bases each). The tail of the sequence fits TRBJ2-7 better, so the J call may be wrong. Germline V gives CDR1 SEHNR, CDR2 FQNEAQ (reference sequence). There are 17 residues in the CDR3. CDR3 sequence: CASSQDRETSFQDEQYF. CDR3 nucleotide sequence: TGCGCCAGCAGCCAAGACAGGGAGACTAGCTTCCAAGACGAGCAGTACTTC.

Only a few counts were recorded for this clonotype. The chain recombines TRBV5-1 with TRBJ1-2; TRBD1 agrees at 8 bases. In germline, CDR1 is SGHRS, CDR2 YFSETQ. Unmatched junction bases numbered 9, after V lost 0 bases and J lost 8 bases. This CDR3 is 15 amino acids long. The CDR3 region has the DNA TGCGCCAGCAGCTTGGACGGACAGGGTATTGACGGCTACACCTTC. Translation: CASSLDGQGIDGYTF. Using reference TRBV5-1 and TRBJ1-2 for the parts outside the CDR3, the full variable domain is KAGVTQTPRYLIKTRGQQVTLSCSPISGHRSVSWYQQTPGQGLQFLFEYFSETQRNKGNFPGRFSGRQFSNSRSEMNVSTLELGDSALYLCASSLDGQGIDGYTFGSGTRLTVV.

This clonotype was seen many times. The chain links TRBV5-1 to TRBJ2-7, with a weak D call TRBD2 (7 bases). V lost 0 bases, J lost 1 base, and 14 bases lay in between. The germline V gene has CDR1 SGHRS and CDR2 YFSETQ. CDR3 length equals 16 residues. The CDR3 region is CASSLGGAGESYEQYF. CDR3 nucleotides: TGCGCCAGCAGCTTGGGGGGGGCGGGGGAGTCCTACGAGCAGTACTTC.

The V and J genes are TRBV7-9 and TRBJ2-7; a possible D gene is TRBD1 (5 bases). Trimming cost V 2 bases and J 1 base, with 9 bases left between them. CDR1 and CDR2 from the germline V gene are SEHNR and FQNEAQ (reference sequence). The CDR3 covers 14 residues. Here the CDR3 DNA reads TGTGCCAGCAGCTTAAGGCAGGGATCCTACGAGCAGTACTTC. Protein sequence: CASSLRQGSYEQYF.